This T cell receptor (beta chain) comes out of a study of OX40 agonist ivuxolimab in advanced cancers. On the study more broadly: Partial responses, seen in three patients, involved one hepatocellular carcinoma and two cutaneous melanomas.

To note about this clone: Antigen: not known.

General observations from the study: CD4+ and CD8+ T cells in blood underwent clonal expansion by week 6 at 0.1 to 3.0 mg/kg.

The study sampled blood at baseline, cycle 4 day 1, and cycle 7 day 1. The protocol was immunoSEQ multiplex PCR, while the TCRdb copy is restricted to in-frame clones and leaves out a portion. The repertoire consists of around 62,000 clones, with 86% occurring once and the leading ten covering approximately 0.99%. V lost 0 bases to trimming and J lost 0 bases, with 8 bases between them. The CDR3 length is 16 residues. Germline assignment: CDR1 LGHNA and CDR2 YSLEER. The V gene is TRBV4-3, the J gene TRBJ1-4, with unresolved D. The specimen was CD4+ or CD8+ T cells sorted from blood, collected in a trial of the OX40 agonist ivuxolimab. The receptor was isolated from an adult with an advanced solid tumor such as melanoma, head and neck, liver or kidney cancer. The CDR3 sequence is CASSQDIGATNEKLFF. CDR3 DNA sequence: TGCGCCAGCAGCCAAGATATTGGGGCAACTAATGAAAAACTGTTTTTT.